This record covers a single T cell receptor beta chain. The antigen remains unidentified. The donors were all Caucasian adults (living in Nashville, Tennessee). Splitting of CD4+ cells produced CD45RA+ naive and CD45RA-negative memory subsets. The sample originates from a study of shared clonotypes between healthy human individuals. Study results and caveats: The study found roughly 5% of naive CD4 clonotypes shared across four donors.

Original data processing: Filtering of immunoSEQ junctional sequences could not match full-length read filtering. Profiling relied on immunoSEQ multiplex PCR, and the TCRdb table lists in-frame clones only, not all of them. V, J and clone size derive from that table, while D and trimming were established from the DNA sequence. The table has roughly 1,100,000 clones, roughly 75% seen once. V gave up 2 bases and J gave up 6 bases; unmatched junction bases: 3. Looked up from germline, CDR1 is ENHRY and CDR2 is SYGVKD. This CDR3 is built from 15 residues. This TCR derives from a man between 18 and 35 years old in good health. Sequencing was done on a sample of memory CD4+ T cells sorted from blood. This sample's subset: CD45RA-negative fraction. V gene TRBV10-3 combines with J gene TRBJ2-3; TRBD2 matches at 12 bases. The CDR3 loop is CAISETSGGQDTQYF. For the CDR3, the DNA is TGTGCCATCAGTGAGACTAGCGGGGGGCAGGATACGCAGTATTTT.